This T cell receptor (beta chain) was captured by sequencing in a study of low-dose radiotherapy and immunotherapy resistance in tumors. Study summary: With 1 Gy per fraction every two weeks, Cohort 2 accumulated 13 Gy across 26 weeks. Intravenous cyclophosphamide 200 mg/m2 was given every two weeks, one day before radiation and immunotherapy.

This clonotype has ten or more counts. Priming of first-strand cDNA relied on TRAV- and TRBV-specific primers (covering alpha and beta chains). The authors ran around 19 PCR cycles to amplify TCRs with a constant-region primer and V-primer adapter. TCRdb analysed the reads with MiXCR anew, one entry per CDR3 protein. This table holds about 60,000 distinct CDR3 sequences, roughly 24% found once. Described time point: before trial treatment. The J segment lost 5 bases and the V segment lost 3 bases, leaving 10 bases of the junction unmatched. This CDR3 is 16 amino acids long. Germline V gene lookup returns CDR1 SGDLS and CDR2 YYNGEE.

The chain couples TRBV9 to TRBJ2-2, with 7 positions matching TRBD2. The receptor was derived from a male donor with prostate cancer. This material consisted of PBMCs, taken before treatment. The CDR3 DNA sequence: TGTGCCAGCAGCGATGGCAGCGGGGTTAGTACCGGGGAGCTGTTTTTT. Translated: CASSDGSGVSTGELFF.